Each of the 5 T cell receptor beta chains below was sequenced from the same sample in a study of cytomegalovirus exposure and HLA in healthy donors. The PCR was carried out with 60 Vbeta primers and 13 Jbeta primers. Profiling relied on immunoSEQ multiplex PCR, and the TCRdb table lists in-frame clones only, not all of them. The repertoire holds about 130,000 clones, with about 8.5% as singletons. Sequencing was done on a sample of PBMCs. The receptors stem from a middle-aged man in good health and CMV-seronegative.

This chain uses TRBV6-6 with TRBJ1-1, with a tentative D call TRBD1 (5 bases). This CDR3 region has 13 residues. From germline, CDR1 is MNHNY and CDR2 SVGAGI (reference sequence). The V end lost 9 bases, the J end lost 0 bases, and 11 bases lay between the germline ends. CDR3 sequence: CASVQGMNTEAFF. In DNA form, the CDR3 reads TGTGCCAGTGTCCAGGGCATGAACACTGAAGCTTTCTTT.

This chain connects TRBV6-6 to TRBJ2-1; D might be TRBD1 (6 bases). Between the trimmed V and J ends, which lost 6 bases and 4 bases, there was a span of 16 bases. The CDR3 is 15 amino acids. Germline CDR1 reads MNHNY; CDR2 reads SVGAGI (reference sequence). For the CDR3, the DNA is TGTGCCAGCAGGGTCCAAGGGACAACGTACAATGAGCAGTTCTTC. Its protein product is CASRVQGTTYNEQFF.

The rearrangement uses TRBV4-2 and TRBJ2-7; 8 nucleotides align to TRBD2. Germline assignment: CDR1 LGHNA and CDR2 YNFKEQ. The CDR3 loop spans 15 amino acids. V trimming: 0 bases; J trimming: 1 base; junction bases outside the gene matches: 2. DNA of the CDR3: TGTGCCAGCAGCCAAGAAAGCGGGAGATCCTACGAGCAGTACTTC. Protein sequence: CASSQESGRSYEQYF.

The chain links TRBV10-1 to TRBJ1-3, with TRBD1 matching over 8 bases. Germline V gene data show CDR1 as WNHNN and CDR2 as SYGVQD (reference sequence). The CDR3 has 19 amino acids. With V trimmed by 7 bases and J by 4 bases, 21 bases remained unmatched. The CDR3 DNA follows: TGCGCCAGCACCCCCCTCGGGGGTGGAGGACAGGGTCAAGGAAACACCATATATTTT. This sequence encodes CASTPLGGGGQGQGNTIYF.

This clone has only a few counts. The rearrangement uses TRBV18 and TRBJ1-5; D possibly corresponds to TRBD1 (6 bases). The ends were cut back, 3 bases at V and 0 bases at J, with 9 bases in the middle. The CDR3 is made up of 15 amino acids. Germline loops: CDR1 KGHSH, CDR2 LQKENI. CDR3 nucleotides: TGTGCCAGCTCACCCGACAGGTATAGCAATCAGCCCCAGCATTTT. It encodes CASSPDRYSNQPQHF.